These 14 T cell receptor beta chains came from one sample sequenced in a study of cytomegalovirus exposure and HLA in healthy donors. The data were produced by immunoSEQ multiplex PCR, yet TCRdb's version contains in-frame clones alone and is incomplete. The sample lists around 180,000 clones; 75% to 90% were seen once. Sequences were obtained from PBMCs. The receptors come from a man in his late teens or twenties in good health and CMV-seropositive.

This clone has just a few counts. This chain links TRBV4-2 with TRBJ2-7; no definite D call. The V gene's germline CDR1 is LGHNA and CDR2 YNFKEQ. V gave up 0 bases and J gave up 0 bases, with 12 bases separating them. The CDR3 is 16 residues long. The CDR3 DNA sequence: TGTGCCAGCAGCCAAGATGGCGGCAGATACTCCTACGAGCAGTACTTC. Its protein product is CASSQDGGRYSYEQYF.

This chain joins TRBV14 and TRBJ2-7; 11 bases are shared with TRBD1. Per the germline V gene, CDR1 is SGHDN and CDR2 is FVKESK. Trimming removed 6 bases from V and 6 bases from J; junction bases left unmatched: 13. The length of the CDR3 is 16 residues. This CDR3 is CASRAGGQGGRVEQYF. DNA of the CDR3: TGTGCCAGCAGGGCCGGGGGACAGGGGGGCCGTGTCGAGCAGTACTTC.

The CDR3 coding sequence is TGTGCCAGCAGTTCAGGGACAGGGAACCAGCCCCAGCATTTT. Its protein is CASSSGTGNQPQHF. V and J are TRBV27 and TRBJ1-5, with TRBD1 matching over 9 bases. The CDR3 runs 14 residues. The J segment lost 7 bases and the V segment lost 4 bases, leaving 5 bases of the junction unmatched. Germline loops: CDR1 MNHEY, CDR2 SMNVEV (reference sequence).

This clone has a single count. This chain links TRBV28 with TRBJ1-1, with TRBD1 matching over 7 bases. In germline, CDR1 is MDHEN, CDR2 SYDVKM. This CDR3 region has 14 residues. The J segment lost 6 bases and the V segment lost 0 bases, leaving 4 bases of the junction unmatched. In nucleotides, the CDR3 is TGTGCCAGCAGTTTATGGCAGGGGGGCCCTGAAGCTTTCTTT. Protein: CASSLWQGGPEAFF. The variable domain in full, completed from reference TRBV28 and TRBJ1-1, reads DVKVTQSSRYLVKRTGEKVFLECVQDMDHENMFWYRQDPGLGLRLIYFSYDVKMKEKGDIPEGYSVSREKKERFSLILESASTNQTSMYLCASSLWQGGPEAFFGQGTRLTVV.

The CDR3 sequence: CATTGLGLTDTQYF. The DNA for the CDR3 is TGTGCCACAACCGGACTAGGATTAACAGATACGCAGTATTTT. The chain recombines TRBV10-3 with TRBJ2-3; 7 bases are shared with TRBD2. CDR3 length equals 14 residues. Per germline, CDR1 ENHRY and CDR2 SYGVKD. With V trimmed by 10 bases and J by 3 bases, 10 bases remained unmatched.

This clone was counted between two and nine times. This chain joins TRBV6-1 and TRBJ2-5; TRBD2 is a possible D gene (6 bases). V lost 3 bases and J lost 4, with 15 bases in between. Germline V gene lookup returns CDR1 MNHNS and CDR2 SASEGT. This CDR3 comprises 15 residues. The CDR3 DNA reads as TGTGCCAGCAGTGACATGGGGGACGGGAGAGAGACCCAGTACTTC. Translating it yields CASSDMGDGRETQYF.

J is TRBJ2-3 and V is TRBV7-8, with D tentatively TRBD2 (5 bases). Germline loops: CDR1 SGHVS, CDR2 FQNEAQ. V lost 5 bases to trimming and J lost 4 bases, with 16 bases between them. CDR3 length: 15 amino acids. DNA of the CDR3: TGTGCCAGCAGCCAAGGAGGAAAAAGGGCAGATACGCAGTATTTT. Translated, it gives CASSQGGKRADTQYF.

In this sample, this clone turned up once. The V call is TRBV9, the J call TRBJ2-1, with 12 nucleotides matching TRBD2. Germline V gene data show CDR1 as SGDLS and CDR2 as YYNGEE. The V and J ends lost 4 bases and 8 bases, in that order; junction bases with no gene match: 7. The CDR3 runs 15 residues. This chain's CDR3 is CASSSGTSGFDEQFF. For the CDR3, the DNA is TGTGCCAGCAGCTCCGGGACTAGCGGGTTCGATGAGCAGTTCTTC.

The chain couples TRBV28 to TRBJ2-7; no clear D. The CDR3 loop spans 13 amino acids. Looked up from germline, CDR1 is MDHEN and CDR2 is SYDVKM. V dropped 7 bases and J dropped 0 bases, with 10 bases sitting between them. The CDR3 nucleotides read TGTGCCAGCAAATCGAGGTACTCCTACGAGCAGTACTTC. Translation: CASKSRYSYEQYF.

The chain carries TRBV5-6 and TRBJ1-4; maybe TRBD1 (6 bases). Germline loops: CDR1 SGHDT, CDR2 YYEEEE. CDR3 size: 16 residues. The germline V and J ends were trimmed by 4 bases and 8 bases, with 21 bases remaining between them. The CDR3 nucleotides read TGTGCCAGCAGCGAGGCAGGGGTCTCCACGGGGGAAAAACTGTTTTTT. It yields the protein CASSEAGVSTGEKLFF.

The chain uses TRBV13 and TRBJ2-7, with 10 bases lining up with TRBD2. CDR1 and CDR2 from the germline V gene are PRHDT and FYEKMQ (reference sequence). The trim removed 8 bases at V and 6 bases at J, leaving 7 bases unmatched. This CDR3 contains 13 residues. CDR3 amino acids: CASGVAGGFEQYF. The CDR3 nucleotides are TGTGCCAGCGGGGTAGCGGGAGGATTCGAGCAGTACTTC.

The count of this clone is one. The chain uses TRBV11-2 and TRBJ2-5, with 7 nucleotides matching TRBD1. Germline CDR1 SGHAT, CDR2 FQNNGV. The CDR3 consists of 13 residues. V dropped 3 bases and J dropped 4; count of bases not matched to a gene: 2. Here the CDR3 reads CASSFGTAETQYF. The CDR3 nucleotides read TGTGCCAGCAGCTTCGGGACAGCAGAGACCCAGTACTTC.

The chain employs TRBV29-1 and TRBJ1-1, with 7 bases matching TRBD1. Germline-derived CDR1 and CDR2 are SQVTM and ANQGSEA. With 5 bases clipped from V and 3 bases from J, the junction kept 6 bases outside the gene matches. CDR3 length equals 13 residues. This CDR3 is CSVYRQGDTEAFF. As DNA, the CDR3 is TGCAGCGTTTACCGACAGGGCGACACTGAAGCTTTCTTT.

The V and J genes are TRBV27 and TRBJ2-1; 13 bases are a match to TRBD2. The ends lost 7 bases at V and 7 bases at J; junction bases unmatched: 4. Germline loops: CDR1 MNHEY, CDR2 SMNVEV (reference sequence). The CDR3 is 14 amino acids. The CDR3 DNA is TGTGCCAGCATAGGACTAGCGGGAGAAAATGAGCAGTTCTTC. Translation: CASIGLAGENEQFF.